The 20 T cell receptor beta chains below come from one sample, sequenced in a study of CD8+CD57+ T cells in acquired aplastic anemia (dated by TCRdb to 2016 to 2019). Patients chosen for sequencing had shown expansion of CD8+CD57+ cells by flow cytometry. The reads were generated on an Illumina HiSeq 2000. TCR beta VDJ combination and CDR3 sequence profiling used genomic DNA as the template. Using fastp at Q25 and MiXCR, TCRdb reprocessed the public reads and kept productive beta chains. When rows share a CDR3 protein, they turn into one entry using the most common DNA and genes. For this sample the table gives hundreds of thousands of distinct CDR3 sequences, of which about half were detected only once. The top ten constitute about 20% of the sample. Sequencing used sorted CD4+, CD8+, or CD8+CD57+ T cells (not recorded which) from PBMCs. These receptors came from a human donor with aplastic anemia.

In this sample, this clonotype turned up once. V usage is TRBV5-1 and J usage is TRBJ2-2; D remains unclear. The CDR3 runs 14 residues. V lost 7 bases to trimming and J lost 4 bases, with 14 bases between them. Germline assignment: CDR1 SGHRS and CDR2 YFSETQ. The CDR3 sequence: CASYRTDLTGELFF. CDR3 coding DNA: TGCGCCAGCTATCGGACGGACCTCACCGGGGAGCTGTTTTTT.

The chain recombines TRBV2 with TRBJ1-5, with TRBD1 matching over 10 bases. Trimming removed 8 bases from V and 2 bases from J; junction bases left unmatched: 9. Per the germline V gene, CDR1 is SNHLY and CDR2 is FYNNEI. The CDR3 is made up of 16 amino acids. CDR3 amino acids: CASLIYGTGGNQPQHF. CDR3 DNA: TGTGCCAGCCTGATATACGGGACAGGGGGCAATCAGCCCCAGCATTTT.

This chain uses TRBV7-8 with TRBJ2-3; 8 bases agree with TRBD2. The CDR3 has 15 amino acids. Germline V gene lookup returns CDR1 SGHVS and CDR2 FQNEAQ. J was trimmed by 1 base and V by 9 bases; bases with no gene match: 9. The CDR3 nucleotides are TGTGCCAGTACACCCGCGGGGGGACGCACAGATACGCAGTATTTT. It yields the protein CASTPAGGRTDTQYF.

This clonotype has ten or more counts. This chain uses TRBV19 with TRBJ1-5; D unresolved. The CDR3 runs 14 residues. The germline CDR1 and CDR2 sequences are LNHDA and SQIVND (reference sequence). The ends were cut back, 5 bases at V and 7 bases at J, with 15 bases in the middle. CDR3 region: CASSPGGEGQPQHF. In DNA form, the CDR3 reads TGTGCCAGTAGTCCAGGCGGGGAGGGACAGCCCCAGCATTTT.

The chain recombines TRBV7-9 with TRBJ1-1, with 7 bases matching TRBD1. The germline CDR1 and CDR2 sequences are SEHNR and FQNEAQ (reference sequence). CDR3 size: 13 residues. V lost 1 base and J lost 8; bases outside the gene matches: 4. CDR3: CASSLDRTGEAFF. Written as DNA, the CDR3 is TGTGCCAGCAGCTTAGACAGGACAGGAGAAGCTTTCTTT.

This clonotype has a count of ten or more. This rearrangement joins TRBV20-1 to TRBJ1-6; a possible D gene is TRBD1 (5 bases). Germline-derived CDR1 and CDR2 are DFQATT and SNEGSKA (reference sequence). V dropped 3 bases and J dropped 14 bases, with 14 bases sitting between them. The CDR3 spans 12 residues. The CDR3 reads CSASGARSTLHF. CDR3 DNA sequence: TGCAGTGCTAGTGGGGCCCGCTCCACCCTCCACTTT.

The chain employs TRBV20-1 and TRBJ1-5; possible D gene TRBD1, 6 bases. Deletions cut 3 bases from V and 4 bases from J, with 13 bases between. The CDR3 is made up of 14 amino acids. Germline V CDR1 and CDR2: DFQATT, SNEGSKA (reference sequence). The CDR3 reads CSASTGQLNQPQHF. CDR3 nucleotide sequence: TGCAGTGCTAGTACCGGACAGTTAAATCAGCCCCAGCATTTT.

The chain recombines TRBV19 with TRBJ1-5, with 8 positions matching TRBD1. Germline-derived CDR1 and CDR2 are LNHDA and SQIVND (reference sequence). The trim removed 7 bases at V and 5 bases at J, leaving 10 bases unmatched. There are 15 residues in the CDR3. The DNA of the CDR3 is TGTGCCAGTACCAACTACGCGGACAGGGATCAGCCCCAGCATTTT. It encodes CASTNYADRDQPQHF.

This clonotype has a count of ten or more. The chain joins TRBV11-2 to TRBJ2-5; 7 bases align to TRBD1. The CDR3 extends over 17 amino acids. Germline assignment: CDR1 SGHAT and CDR2 FQNNGV. Germline trimming cut 6 bases from V and 0 bases from J; bases unmatched to any gene: 13. The CDR3 DNA sequence: TGTGCCAGCAGACCAGGGGGTGGCACAGCATACCAAGAGACCCAGTACTTC. Translating it yields CASRPGGGTAYQETQYF.

The chain has TRBV19 and TRBJ1-1; 8 bases fit TRBD1. Germline-derived CDR1 and CDR2 are LNHDA and SQIVND (reference sequence). The CDR3 is made up of 14 amino acids. J lost 4 bases, V lost 5 bases, and 6 bases had no gene match. The CDR3 DNA is TGTGCCAGTAGTCAACAGGGGGTCGTCACTGAAGCTTTCTTT. It yields the protein CASSQQGVVTEAFF.

The chain employs TRBV5-1 and TRBJ2-3; weak D call: TRBD1 (5 bases). The CDR3 is 15 residues long. V lost 4 bases and J lost 0, with 12 bases in between. Germline CDR1 reads SGHRS; CDR2 reads YFSETQ. The CDR3 nucleotides read TGCGCCAGCAGCCCGGACATACTTAGCACAGATACGCAGTATTTT. Protein: CASSPDILSTDTQYF. Using reference TRBV5-1 and TRBJ2-3 for the parts outside the CDR3, the full variable domain is KAGVTQTPRYLIKTRGQQVTLSCSPISGHRSVSWYQQTPGQGLQFLFEYFSETQRNKGNFPGRFSGRQFSNSRSEMNVSTLELGDSALYLCASSPDILSTDTQYFGPGTRLTVL.

This clonotype was detected only a few times. The rearrangement joins TRBV24-1 to TRBJ1-1; D gene ambiguous. Germline V gene data show CDR1 as KGHDR and CDR2 as SFDVKD. The CDR3 extends over 17 amino acids. V lost 2 bases to trimming and J lost 6 bases, with 21 bases between them. The CDR3 spells CATSDSLLGPHHPEAFF. The CDR3 DNA is TGTGCCACCAGTGATTCCCTCCTGGGCCCCCATCATCCTGAAGCTTTCTTT.

Notes on this clonotype: A much larger clone sits a single nucleotide away, making a read error possible. The chain couples TRBV5-1 to TRBJ1-5; D possibly corresponds to TRBD1 (5 bases). Germline CDR1 reads SGHRS; CDR2 reads YFSETQ. The length of the CDR3 is 14 residues. V was clipped by 0 bases and J by 5 bases, with 9 bases between them. The DNA for the CDR3 is TGCGCCAGCAGCTTGGGGGGGGGGTATCAGCCCCAGCATTTT. Its translation: CASSLGGGYQPQHF.

The CDR3 loop is CASSAKLYGSPLHF. In DNA, the CDR3 is TGTGCCAGCAGTGCTAAACTGTATGGATCACCCCTCCACTTT. The chain employs TRBV6-4 and TRBJ1-6; unclear D gene. Per the germline V gene, CDR1 is MRHNA and CDR2 is SNTAGT. This CDR3 spans 14 amino acids. The V end was cut by 4 bases, the J end by 10 bases, with 14 bases between.

On this clonotype: A much larger clone is a single base away; this may be a read error. The J gene is TRBJ1-2, the V gene TRBV12-3 or TRBV12-4; D is undetermined. Trimming pared 5 bases from V and 8 bases from J, leaving 18 bases between. This CDR3 is built from 14 residues. CDR3 nucleotide sequence: TGTGCCAGCAGTCGGGTCGTGGTCACGGGGGGCTACACCTTC. Translating gives CASSRVVVTGGYTF.

V usage is TRBV2 and J usage is TRBJ2-3; tentative D call: TRBD2 (7 bases). V lost 6 bases and J lost 5, with 18 bases in between. Germline lookup yields CDR1 SNHLY and CDR2 FYNNEI. The CDR3 extends over 15 amino acids. CDR3 residues: CASREGGGAIDTQYF. The CDR3 bases are TGTGCCAGCAGAGAGGGGGGGGGGGCCATAGATACGCAGTATTTT.

Concerning this clonotype itself: The junction and the germline gene differ at one end; a read error may be behind it. This chain joins TRBV6-1 and TRBJ1-5, with D perhaps TRBD1 (5 bases). The germline gives CDR1 MNHNS, CDR2 SASEGT. The CDR3 is 14 residues long. The CDR3 reads CAISELRGDQPQHF. CDR3 sequence (DNA): TGTGCCATCAGTGAGCTTAGGGGTGATCAGCCCCAGCATTTT.

This chain uses TRBV29-1 with TRBJ1-2, with no clear D. Germline V gene sequence: CDR1 SQVTM, CDR2 ANQGSEA. V lost 7 bases and J lost 6, with 24 bases in between. The CDR3 is made up of 15 amino acids. CDR3 amino acids: CSASTSDEYPNGYTF. DNA of the CDR3: TGCAGCGCCTCGACCTCTGATGAGTACCCAAATGGCTACACCTTC.

This clonotype was counted between two and nine times. The rearrangement links TRBV29-1 to TRBJ2-7; tentative D call: TRBD2 (7 bases). Germline CDR1 and CDR2: SQVTM and ANQGSEA. There are 12 residues in the CDR3. The V end lost 6 bases, the J end lost 6 bases, and 15 bases lay between the germline ends. The CDR3 is CSVRGGAGEQYF. The CDR3 DNA follows: TGCAGCGTAAGGGGGGGCGCGGGCGAGCAGTACTTC.

This clonotype has only a few counts. This may be a read error: a much more frequent sequence differs by one nucleotide. This sequence joins TRBV6-6 and TRBJ1-4; no definite D call. The length of the CDR3 is 13 residues. Trimming cost V 8 bases and J 12 bases, with 19 bases left between them. The V gene's germline CDR1 is MNHNY and CDR2 SVGAGI (reference sequence). Written as DNA, the CDR3 is TGTGCCAGCGCTAGTGTCCAAGACGAAGAACTGTTTTTT. Translating it yields CASASVQDEELFF.